The present TCR beta chain was sequenced within a study of cytomegalovirus exposure and HLA in healthy donors. Points on this clone: Its target is not known.

Germline V gene lookup returns CDR1 MNHNS and CDR2 SASEGT. The CDR3 runs 15 residues. The junction had 8 bases not matched to a gene; V was cut back by 0 bases and J by 6 bases. Study-wide results and limits: Rare TCR sequences dominated, though some public TCRs recurred in many donors. Cytomegalovirus-associated status was assigned to some 180 TCR beta chains. Researchers reportedly found TCR beta sequences accurately predicted most subjects' HLA-A and HLA-B alleles. What a later analysis showed was that several of the most significant clusters appeared linked to common viral pathogens.

With 60 Vbeta and 13 Jbeta primers, the PCR was carried out. Here immunoSEQ multiplex PCR was the method, and the copy in TCRdb shows in-frame clones only, minus some. The sample shows more than 80,000 clones, approximately 83% of them seen only once. The sequenced sample was PBMCs. This clonotype was obtained from a female donor in good health and CMV-seropositive. J is TRBJ2-7 and V is TRBV6-1; TRBD2 matches at 7 bases. The CDR3 sequence: CASSEARREVFEQYF. The DNA for the CDR3 is TGTGCCAGCAGTGAAGCGCGACGGGAGGTCTTCGAGCAGTACTTC.